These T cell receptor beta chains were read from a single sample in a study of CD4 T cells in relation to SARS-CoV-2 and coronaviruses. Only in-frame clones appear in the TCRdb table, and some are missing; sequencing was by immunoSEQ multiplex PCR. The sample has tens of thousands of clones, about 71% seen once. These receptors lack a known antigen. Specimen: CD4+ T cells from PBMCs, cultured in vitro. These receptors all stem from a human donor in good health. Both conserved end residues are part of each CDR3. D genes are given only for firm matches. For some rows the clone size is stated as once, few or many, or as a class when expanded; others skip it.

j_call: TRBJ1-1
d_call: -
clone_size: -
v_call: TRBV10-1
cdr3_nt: TGCGCCAGCAGTGACGGGCGGGCAGGCTATAACACTGAAGCTTTCTTT
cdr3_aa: CASSDGRAGYNTEAFF

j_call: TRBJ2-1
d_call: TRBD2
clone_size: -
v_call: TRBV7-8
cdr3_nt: TGTGCCAGCAGCTTTTCTAGCGGGAGAGCAAATGAGCAGTTCTTC
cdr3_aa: CASSFSSGRANEQFF

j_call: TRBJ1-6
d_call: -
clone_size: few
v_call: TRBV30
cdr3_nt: TGTGCCTGGAGTGGGGTCACCCTCCACTTT
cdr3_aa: CAWSGVTLHF

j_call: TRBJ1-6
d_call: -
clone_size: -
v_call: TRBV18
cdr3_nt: TGTGCCAGCTCACCGAGCTCCTATAATTCACCCCTCCACTTT
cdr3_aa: CASSPSSYNSPLHF

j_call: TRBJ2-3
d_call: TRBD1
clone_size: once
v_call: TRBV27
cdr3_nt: TGTGCCAGCAGTCTAACCCCCGGACAGGGCCGAAGAGGGGATACGCAGTATTTT
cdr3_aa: CASSLTPGQGRRGDTQYF

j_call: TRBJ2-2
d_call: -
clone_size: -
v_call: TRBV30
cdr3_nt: TGTGCCTGGAGTGTACACAGGTTCACGAACACCGGGGAGCTGTTTTTT
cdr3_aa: CAWSVHRFTNTGELFF

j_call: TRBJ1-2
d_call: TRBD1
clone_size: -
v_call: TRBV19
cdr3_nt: TGTGCCGCTCGCAGGCCAGGGACAGGGGCCCGAGGTGGCTACACCTTC
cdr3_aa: CAARRPGTGARGGYTF

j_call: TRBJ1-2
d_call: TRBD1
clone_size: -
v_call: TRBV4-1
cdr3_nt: TGCGCCAGCAGCCAAGGCCCCGGACAGGGGGCCAACTATGGCTACACCTTC
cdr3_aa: CASSQGPGQGANYGYTF

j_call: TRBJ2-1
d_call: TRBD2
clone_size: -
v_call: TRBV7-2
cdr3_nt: TGTGCCAGCAGCGCGGGAGGGCCTAGGGATGAGCAGTTCTTC
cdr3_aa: CASSAGGPRDEQFF

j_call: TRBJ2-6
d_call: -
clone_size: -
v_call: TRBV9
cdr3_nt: TGTGCCAGCAGCGTAGCGACACACTCTGGGGCCAACGTCCTGACTTTC
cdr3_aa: CASSVATHSGANVLTF

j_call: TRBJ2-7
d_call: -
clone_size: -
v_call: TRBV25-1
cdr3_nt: TGTGCCAGCAGCGGGGACCTCCACTACGAGCAGTACTTC
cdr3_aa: CASSGDLHYEQYF

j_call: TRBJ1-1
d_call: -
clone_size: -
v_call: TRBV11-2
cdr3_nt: TGTGCCAGCAGGTCATACCAGGGGAACACTGAAGCTTTCTTT
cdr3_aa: CASRSYQGNTEAFF

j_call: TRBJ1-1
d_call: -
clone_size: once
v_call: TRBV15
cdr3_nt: TGTGCCACCAGCAGAGAATCGGGCAGCTACACTGAAGCTTTCTTT
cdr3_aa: CATSRESGSYTEAFF

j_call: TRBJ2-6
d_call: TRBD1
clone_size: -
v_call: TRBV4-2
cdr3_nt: TGTGCCAGCAGCAGAAGGGGACAGGGCCTCTCTGGGGCCAACGTCCTGACTTTC
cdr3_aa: CASSRRGQGLSGANVLTF

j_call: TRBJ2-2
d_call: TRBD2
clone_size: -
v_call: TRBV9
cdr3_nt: TGTGCCAGCACCCCAACTAGCGGGGGGATCATTTCGAACACCGGGGAGCTGTTTTTT
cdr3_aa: CASTPTSGGIISNTGELFF

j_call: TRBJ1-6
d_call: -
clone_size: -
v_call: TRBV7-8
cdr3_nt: TGTGCCAGCAGCTTAACCCCGCCAGGACCGATCTATAATTCACCCCTCCACTTT
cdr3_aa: CASSLTPPGPIYNSPLHF

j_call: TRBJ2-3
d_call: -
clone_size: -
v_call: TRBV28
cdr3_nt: TGTGCCAGCAGTAACCCGGGTGCTAGCACAGATACGCAGTATTTT
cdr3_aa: CASSNPGASTDTQYF

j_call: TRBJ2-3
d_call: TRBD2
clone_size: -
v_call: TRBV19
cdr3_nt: TGTGCCAGTAGCCCACTAGCGGGGGACCTAGGGCGCACAGATACGCAGTATTTT
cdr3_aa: CASSPLAGDLGRTDTQYF

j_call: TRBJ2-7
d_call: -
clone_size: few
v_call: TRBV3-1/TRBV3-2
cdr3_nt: TGTGCCAGCAGCCAAGATCGGGGTCCTTCAAGCGGTATCTCCTACGAGCAGTACTTC
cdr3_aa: CASSQDRGPSSGISYEQYF

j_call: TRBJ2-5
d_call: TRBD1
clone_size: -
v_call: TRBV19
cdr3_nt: TGTGCCAGTAGCCGGGACAGGGCCCAAGAGACCCAGTACTTC
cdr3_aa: CASSRDRAQETQYF

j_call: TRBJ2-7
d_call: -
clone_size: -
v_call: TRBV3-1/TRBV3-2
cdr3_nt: TGTGCCAGCAGCCAAGGGGGCGGTCCCTACGAGCAGTACTTC
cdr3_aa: CASSQGGGPYEQYF

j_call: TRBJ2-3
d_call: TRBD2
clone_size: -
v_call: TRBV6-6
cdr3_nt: TGTGCCAGCAGGGGGGGGACTTCCACAGATACGCAGTATTTT
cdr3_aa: CASRGGTSTDTQYF

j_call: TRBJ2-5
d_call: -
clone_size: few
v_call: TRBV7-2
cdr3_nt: TGTGCCAGCAGCCCCCAACGGGGGGCGCGACAAGAGACCCAGTACTTC
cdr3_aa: CASSPQRGARQETQYF

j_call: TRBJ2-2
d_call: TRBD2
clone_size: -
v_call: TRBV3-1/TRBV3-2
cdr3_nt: TGTGCCAGCAGCCGCGGACTAGCAGCAGACCAAAACACCGGGGAGCTGTTTTTT
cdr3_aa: CASSRGLAADQNTGELFF

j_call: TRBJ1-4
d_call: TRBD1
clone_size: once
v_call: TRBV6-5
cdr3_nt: TGTGCCAGCAGCGCCGGGACAGTTAATGAAAAACTGTTTTTT
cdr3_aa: CASSAGTVNEKLFF

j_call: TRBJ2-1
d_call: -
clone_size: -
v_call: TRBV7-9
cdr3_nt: TGTGCCAGCAGCTTATCTAGTGGGGGACGCAGCTCCTACAATGAGCAGTTCTTC
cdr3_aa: CASSLSSGGRSSYNEQFF

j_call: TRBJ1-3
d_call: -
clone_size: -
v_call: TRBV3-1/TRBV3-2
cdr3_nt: TGTGCCAGCAGCTACCGGACCTCTGGAAACACCATATATTTT
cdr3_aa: CASSYRTSGNTIYF

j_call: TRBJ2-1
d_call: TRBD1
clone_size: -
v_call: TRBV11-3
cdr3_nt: TGTGCCAGCAGCGGGACAGGGGGCAATAATGAGCAGTTCTTC
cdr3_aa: CASSGTGGNNEQFF

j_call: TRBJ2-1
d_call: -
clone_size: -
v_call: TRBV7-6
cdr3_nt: TGTGCCAGCAGCCCTAGCGCAGGGCACTCCTACAATGAGCAGTTCTTC
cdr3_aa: CASSPSAGHSYNEQFF